The 17 T cell receptor beta chains below all came from one sample that was sequenced in a study of OX40 agonist ivuxolimab in advanced cancers. Sequenced by immunoSEQ multiplex PCR; TCRdb stores in-frame clones only, minus some. The data show tens of thousands of clones, roughly 88% seen once. This specimen was CD4+ or CD8+ T cells sorted from blood, taken in a trial of the OX40 agonist ivuxolimab. These receptors came from an adult with an advanced solid tumor such as melanoma, head and neck, liver or kidney cancer.

This clone was seen only a few times. The chain carries TRBV7-9 and TRBJ2-2; D gene ambiguous. In germline, CDR1 is SEHNR, CDR2 FQNEAQ (reference sequence). The length of the CDR3 is 16 residues. V lost 0 bases and J lost 0, with 8 bases in between. CDR3 region: CASSLAALPNTGELFF. CDR3 DNA sequence: TGTGCCAGCAGCTTAGCTGCGCTCCCGAACACCGGGGAGCTGTTTTTT. Variable domain in full (rest from reference TRBV7-9 and TRBJ2-2): DTGVSQNPRHKITKRGQNVTFRCDPISEHNRLYWYRQTLGQGPEFLTYFQNEAQLEKSRLLSDRFSAERPKGSFSTLEIQRTEQGDSAMYLCASSLAALPNTGELFFGEGSRLTVL.

The V gene is TRBV14, the J gene TRBJ1-6, with D unresolved. The V gene lost 4 bases and the J gene lost 5 bases, with 3 bases spanning the gap. The CDR3 length is 12 residues. Per the germline V gene, CDR1 is SGHDN and CDR2 is FVKESK. CDR3 sequence reads: CASSLNNSPLHF. CDR3 nucleotides: TGTGCCAGCAGCCTGAATAATTCACCCCTCCACTTT. The whole variable domain, remainder taken from reference TRBV14 and TRBJ1-6, is EAGVTQFPSHSVIEKGQTVTLRCDPISGHDNLYWYRRVMGKEIKFLLHFVKESKQDESGMPNNRFLAERTGGTYSTLKVQPAELEDSGVYFCASSLNNSPLHFGNGTRLTVT.

The chain employs TRBV6-1 and TRBJ2-3; no definite D call. V was cut by 2 bases and J by 5 bases, with 5 bases left in between. Germline lookup yields CDR1 MNHNS and CDR2 SASEGT. This CDR3 contains 12 residues. The CDR3 DNA reads TGTGCCAGCAGTGAACAAGGAGATACGCAGTATTTT. Its protein product is CASSEQGDTQYF.

The CDR3 bases are TGTGCCAGCAGTCCCCGGGACAGGGCCCCAGGGGCCCAGCATTTT. As protein: CASSPRDRAPGAQHF. This chain joins TRBV28 and TRBJ1-5; 9 bases fit TRBD1. CDR1 and CDR2 (germline): MDHEN, SYDVKM. Losses at the gene ends were 5 bases for V and 11 bases for J; bases not matched to a gene: 13. The CDR3 spans 15 residues.

This clone showed up just a few times. The chain uses TRBV14 and TRBJ2-3; 11 nucleotides line up with TRBD2. From germline, CDR1 is SGHDN and CDR2 FVKESK. J lost 8 bases, V lost 0 bases, and 10 bases had no gene match. This CDR3 has 17 amino acids. The CDR3, as DNA: TGTGCCAGCAGCCAAGATCCTCAGGGGCTAGCGGGGGGTACGCAGTATTTT. Its translation is CASSQDPQGLAGGTQYF.

This chain joins TRBV5-4 and TRBJ2-2, with D unclear. The germline V and J ends were trimmed by 4 bases and 6 bases, with 16 bases remaining between them. Germline CDR1 and CDR2: SGHNT and YYREEE (reference sequence). The CDR3 has 15 amino acids. CDR3 sequence (DNA): TGTGCCAGCAGCCACTACAAGGGTGCGGCCGGGGAGCTGTTTTTT. It is translated as CASSHYKGAAGELFF.

The genes are TRBV9 and TRBJ2-5; a possible D gene is TRBD2 (5 bases). Trimming removed 0 bases at V and 5 bases at J, with 17 bases between. This CDR3 spans 16 amino acids. Germline CDR1 is SGDLS and CDR2 is YYNGEE. CDR3 loop: CASSVESSGYGETQYF. The DNA of the CDR3 is TGTGCCAGCAGCGTAGAAAGCTCGGGGTACGGGGAGACCCAGTACTTC.

This chain connects TRBV6-5 to TRBJ1-5; perhaps TRBD1 as D (5 bases). The V end was cut by 2 bases, the J end by 4 bases, with 12 bases between. Germline V gene lookup returns CDR1 MNHEY and CDR2 SVGAGI. The CDR3 consists of 15 residues. CDR3 DNA: TGTGCCAGCAGTTACGATGGGACCCCGAATCAGCCCCAGCATTTT. This codes for CASSYDGTPNQPQHF.

This clone is a singleton in its sample. The chain is built from TRBV11-3 and TRBJ2-7; 9 nucleotides agree with TRBD1. The CDR3 loop spans 18 amino acids. CDR1 is SGHNT, CDR2 YENEEA, per germline. The junction had 17 bases not matched to a gene; V was cut back by 6 bases and J by 2 bases. The CDR3 DNA sequence: TGTGCCAGCAGTAAAGGGACAGGGACATTTATTATCCCCTACGAGCAGTACTTC. Its translation is CASSKGTGTFIIPYEQYF.

There are a few counts of this clone. V and J are TRBV9 and TRBJ1-2, with D uncertain. Germline assignment: CDR1 SGDLS and CDR2 YYNGEE. The CDR3 runs 14 residues. Between the trimmed V and J ends, which lost 4 bases and 8 bases, there was a span of 18 bases. CDR3 DNA: TGTGCCAGCAGCTCCGGACTCCTCCCTAGGGGCTACACCTTC. Translating it yields CASSSGLLPRGYTF.

This clone was picked up one time. CDR3 nucleotides: TGTGCCAGCAGCCCCCTATCAGGGTACAATGAGCAGTTCTTC. It encodes CASSPLSGYNEQFF. V usage is TRBV11-2 and J usage is TRBJ2-1; weak D call: TRBD1 (5 bases). Germline V gene lookup returns CDR1 SGHAT and CDR2 FQNNGV. V dropped 5 bases and J dropped 4 bases, with 12 bases sitting between them. The CDR3 contains 14 residues.

The chain joins TRBV5-1 to TRBJ2-2; D gene unclear. The V and J ends lost 5 bases and 0 bases respectively, with 8 bases between them. This CDR3 contains 14 residues. Germline CDR1 SGHRS, CDR2 YFSETQ. The CDR3 protein is CASRADSNTGELFF. In nucleotides, the CDR3 is TGCGCCAGCAGGGCCGACTCGAACACCGGGGAGCTGTTTTTT.

This rearrangement joins TRBV27 to TRBJ2-7; 8 bases align to TRBD1. Germline lookup yields CDR1 MNHEY and CDR2 SMNVEV (reference sequence). CDR3 size: 14 residues. J was trimmed by 2 bases and V by 4 bases; bases with no gene match: 4. CDR3 nucleotides: TGTGCCAGCAGTTCAGGACAGGGTCCCTACGAGCAGTACTTC. Translating gives CASSSGQGPYEQYF.

The count of this clone is one. The chain recombines TRBV19 with TRBJ1-2, with 8 bases matching TRBD1. Germline loops: CDR1 LNHDA, CDR2 SQIVND (reference sequence). The CDR3 has 15 amino acids. V lost 5 bases and J lost 2; bases outside the gene matches: 7. CDR3 in DNA: TGTGCCAGTAGTGCCGGGACAGGACTGAACTATGGCTACACCTTC. Its translation: CASSAGTGLNYGYTF.

The chain employs TRBV27 and TRBJ2-7; 11 positions agree with TRBD2. This CDR3 is 15 amino acids long. Germline-derived CDR1 and CDR2 are MNHEY and SMNVEV (reference sequence). The J segment lost 1 base and the V segment lost 6 bases, leaving 5 bases of the junction unmatched. The CDR3 region has the DNA TGTGCCAGCAGCCCTCGACTAGCGGGGTCCTACGAGCAGTACTTC. This gives the protein CASSPRLAGSYEQYF.

A single count supports this clone. The chain combines TRBV11-2 with TRBJ2-1, with D possibly TRBD1 on 6 matching bases. The CDR3 consists of 11 residues. From germline, CDR1 is SGHAT and CDR2 FQNNGV. V lost 5 bases and J 13 bases, leaving 12 bases between the germline ends. CDR3 residues: CASSPRQVQFF. The CDR3 DNA reads TGTGCCAGCAGCCCTCGACAGGTACAGTTCTTC.

The chain employs TRBV5-1 and TRBJ2-3; D call uncertain. V lost 0 bases, J lost 3 bases, and 5 bases lay in between. The CDR3 is made up of 13 amino acids. The germline V gene has CDR1 SGHRS and CDR2 YFSETQ. The CDR3 loop reads CASSLAGTDTQYF. The CDR3 DNA follows: TGCGCCAGCAGCTTGGCCGGAACAGATACGCAGTATTTT.